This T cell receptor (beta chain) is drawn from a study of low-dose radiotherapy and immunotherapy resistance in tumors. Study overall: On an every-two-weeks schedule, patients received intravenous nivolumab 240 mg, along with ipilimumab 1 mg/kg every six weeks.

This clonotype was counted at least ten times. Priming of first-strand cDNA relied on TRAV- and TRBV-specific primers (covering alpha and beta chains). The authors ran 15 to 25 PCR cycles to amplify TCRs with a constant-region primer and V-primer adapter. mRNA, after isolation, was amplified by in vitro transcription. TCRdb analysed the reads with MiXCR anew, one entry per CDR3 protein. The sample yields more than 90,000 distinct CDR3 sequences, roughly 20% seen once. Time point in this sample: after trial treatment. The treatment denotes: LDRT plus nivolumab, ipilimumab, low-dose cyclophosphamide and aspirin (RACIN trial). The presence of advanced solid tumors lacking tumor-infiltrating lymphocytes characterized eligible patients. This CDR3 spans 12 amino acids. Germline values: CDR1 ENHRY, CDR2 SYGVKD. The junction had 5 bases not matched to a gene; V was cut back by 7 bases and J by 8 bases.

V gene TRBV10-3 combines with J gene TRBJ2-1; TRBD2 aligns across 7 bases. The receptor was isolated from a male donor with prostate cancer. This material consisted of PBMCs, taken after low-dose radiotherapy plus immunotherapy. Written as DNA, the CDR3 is TGTGCCATCAATCGGGGAGGGGATGAGCAGTTCTTC. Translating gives CAINRGGDEQFF.